This T cell receptor (beta chain) derives from a study of cytomegalovirus exposure and HLA in healthy donors. A multiplex PCR was run with 60 Vbeta primers and 13 Jbeta primers. Sequenced by immunoSEQ multiplex PCR; TCRdb stores in-frame clones only, minus some. This sample has about 140,000 clones, with approximately 82% found just once. On this clone: Its antigen is unknown.

V trimming: 2 bases; J trimming: 0 bases; junction bases outside the gene matches: 10. Germline CDR1 and CDR2: LGHNT and FRNRAP. The CDR3 totals 17 residues. Study results and limitations: Three chains linked to CMV were shown in vitro to be specific for CMV antigens. When analyzed later, a missense DCLRE1C variant was found to be linked to TCR beta V- and J-gene trimming.

The sample taken for sequencing was PBMCs. The chain is built from TRBV12-5 and TRBJ2-7, with TRBD1 identical over 7 bases. The source is a man aged 35 to 55 in good health and CMV-seronegative. This chain's CDR3 is CASGLIPPGQSSYEQYF. DNA of the CDR3: TGTGCTAGTGGTTTGATCCCCCCGGGACAGAGCTCCTACGAGCAGTACTTC.